Each of the 8 T cell receptor beta chains below was sequenced from the same sample in a study of cytomegalovirus exposure and HLA in healthy donors (dated by TCRdb to about 2017). The library was built by means of the immunoSEQ multiplex PCR assay. For the multiplex PCR, a mixture combining 60 forward primers for TCR Vbeta segments and 13 reverse primers for TCR Jbeta segments was used. The immuneACCESS repertoire file appears here via TCRdb, limited to in-frame rearrangements. These files lack a portion of the clones; in checked studies, under half of the deficit traces to unresolved V genes, and the cause of the others is not known. The sample contains 90,000 to 100,000 clones, over 60% of them found a single time. Of the sample, roughly a sixth falls within the top ten clones. The source material was PBMCs. These receptors were obtained from a man aged 55 to 70 in good health and CMV-seropositive.

CDR3 amino acids: CASSLGQAVGELFF. CDR3 nucleotides: TGTGCCAGCAGCTTGGGACAGGCGGTAGGGGAGCTGTTTTTT. The chain joins TRBV5-8 to TRBJ2-2, with D possibly being TRBD1 (6 bases). This CDR3 region has 14 residues. The V gene's germline CDR1 is SGHTS and CDR2 YDEGEE. V lost 0 bases and J lost 8, with 11 bases in between.

The chain carries TRBV10-1 and TRBJ2-5, with 7 positions matching TRBD1. This CDR3 has 14 residues. Germline CDR1 WNHNN, CDR2 SYGVQD (reference sequence). The V gene end was trimmed by 7 bases and the J gene end by 5 bases; junction bases not matched to a gene: 10. The CDR3 region has the DNA TGCGCCAGCAACGACAGGGCCGGGGTGGAGACCCAGTACTTC. This codes for CASNDRAGVETQYF.

J is TRBJ2-1 and V is TRBV30, with a tentative D call TRBD1 (6 bases). The ends were cut back, 5 bases at V and 6 bases at J, with 20 bases in the middle. The CDR3 has 15 residues. Germline loops: CDR1 GTSNPN, CDR2 SVGIG (reference sequence). CDR3 region: CAWGVPGLDSNEQFF. CDR3 nucleotides: TGTGCCTGGGGGGTTCCGGGCTTGGACAGCAATGAGCAGTTCTTC.

This clone was recorded once. The chain is built from TRBV6-6 and TRBJ2-5; D perhaps matches TRBD1 (5 bases). The J call may not be correct, given that the DNA end is closer to TRBJ2-7. This CDR3 is 16 amino acids long. The germline V gene encodes CDR1 MNHNY and CDR2 SVGAGI (reference sequence). CDR3 loop: CASSYLPGPSSYEQYF. The CDR3 DNA reads TGTGCCAGCAGTTACTTACCAGGGCCATCGTCCTACGAGCAGTACTTC.

The rearrangement links TRBV7-9 to TRBJ1-1; 7 positions agree with TRBD1. Germline CDR1 SEHNR, CDR2 FQNEAQ (reference sequence). The CDR3 has 15 amino acids. Unmatched junction bases numbered 6, after V lost 4 bases and J lost 1 base. CDR3 loop: CASSWGAGGNTEAFF. The CDR3 DNA follows: TGTGCCAGCAGCTGGGGGGCAGGGGGGAACACTGAAGCTTTCTTT.

The chain links TRBV28 to TRBJ2-7; TRBD1 aligns across 7 bases. This CDR3 region has 15 residues. Germline loops: CDR1 MDHEN, CDR2 SYDVKM. Trimming removed 6 bases from V and 0 bases from J; junction bases left unmatched: 8. The CDR3 sequence: CASRQTGQNSYEQYF. The CDR3 bases are TGTGCCAGCAGACAGACGGGACAGAACTCCTACGAGCAGTACTTC.

The genes are TRBV19 and TRBJ1-1, with 10 bases lining up with TRBD1. V lost 5 bases and J lost 3; bases outside the gene matches: 9. This CDR3 region has 16 residues. From germline, CDR1 is LNHDA and CDR2 SQIVND (reference sequence). CDR3 nucleotides: TGTGCCAGTAGTTCACGTCGGACAGGGGGGGACACTGAAGCTTTCTTT. It is translated as CASSSRRTGGDTEAFF.

CDR3 residues: CASSLVRVPANYGYTF. CDR3 DNA sequence: TGTGCCAGCAGTTTAGTCAGGGTACCCGCTAACTATGGCTACACCTTC. The V and J genes are TRBV28 and TRBJ1-2, with a weak D call TRBD1 (5 bases). This CDR3 comprises 16 residues. Germline-derived CDR1 and CDR2 are MDHEN and SYDVKM. V was shortened by 2 bases and J by 0 bases, with 13 bases between the two germline ends.